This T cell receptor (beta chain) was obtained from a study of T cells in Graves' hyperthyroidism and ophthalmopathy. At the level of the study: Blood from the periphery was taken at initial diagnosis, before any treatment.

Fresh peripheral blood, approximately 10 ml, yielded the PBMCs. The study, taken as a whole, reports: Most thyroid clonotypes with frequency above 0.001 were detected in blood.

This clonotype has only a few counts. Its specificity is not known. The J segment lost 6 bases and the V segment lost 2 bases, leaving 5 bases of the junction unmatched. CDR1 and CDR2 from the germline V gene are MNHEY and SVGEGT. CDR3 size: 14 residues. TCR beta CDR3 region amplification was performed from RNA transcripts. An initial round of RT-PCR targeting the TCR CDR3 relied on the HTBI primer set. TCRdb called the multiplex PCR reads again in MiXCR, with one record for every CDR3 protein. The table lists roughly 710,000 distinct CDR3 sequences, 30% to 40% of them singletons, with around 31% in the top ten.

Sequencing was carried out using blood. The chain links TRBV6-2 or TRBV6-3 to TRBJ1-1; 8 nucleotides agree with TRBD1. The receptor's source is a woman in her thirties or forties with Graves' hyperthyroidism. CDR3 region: CASSYTGGTSEAFF. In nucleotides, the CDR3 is TGTGCCAGCAGTTACACAGGGGGGACGTCTGAAGCTTTCTTT.